The source of this T cell receptor (beta chain) is a study of OX40 agonist ivuxolimab in advanced cancers. Background on the study: The dose-escalation cohort was approximately 85% male, with a mean age of about 58 years, ranging about 23 to 90. Prior checkpoint blockade (anti-PD-1, anti-PD-L1 or anti-CTLA-4) was permitted; about 40% had it.

Profiled with immunoSEQ multiplex PCR; TCRdb holds only in-frame clones, not every one. The sample holds 45,000 or so clones, less than 90% seen once. This CDR3 spans 16 amino acids. V lost 1 base, J lost 7 bases, and 17 bases lay in between. Germline lookup yields CDR1 MGHRA and CDR2 YSYEKL. This TCR was sampled from an adult with an advanced solid tumor such as melanoma, head and neck, liver or kidney cancer. This material consisted of CD4+ or CD8+ T cells sorted from blood, taken in a trial of the OX40 agonist ivuxolimab. The chain recombines TRBV4-1 with TRBJ1-5, with a tentative D call TRBD1 (6 bases). CDR3 in DNA: TGCGCCAGCAGCCAAGGACCCGTCAGGGGAAGGCAGCCCCAGCATTTT. It is translated as CASSQGPVRGRQPQHF.